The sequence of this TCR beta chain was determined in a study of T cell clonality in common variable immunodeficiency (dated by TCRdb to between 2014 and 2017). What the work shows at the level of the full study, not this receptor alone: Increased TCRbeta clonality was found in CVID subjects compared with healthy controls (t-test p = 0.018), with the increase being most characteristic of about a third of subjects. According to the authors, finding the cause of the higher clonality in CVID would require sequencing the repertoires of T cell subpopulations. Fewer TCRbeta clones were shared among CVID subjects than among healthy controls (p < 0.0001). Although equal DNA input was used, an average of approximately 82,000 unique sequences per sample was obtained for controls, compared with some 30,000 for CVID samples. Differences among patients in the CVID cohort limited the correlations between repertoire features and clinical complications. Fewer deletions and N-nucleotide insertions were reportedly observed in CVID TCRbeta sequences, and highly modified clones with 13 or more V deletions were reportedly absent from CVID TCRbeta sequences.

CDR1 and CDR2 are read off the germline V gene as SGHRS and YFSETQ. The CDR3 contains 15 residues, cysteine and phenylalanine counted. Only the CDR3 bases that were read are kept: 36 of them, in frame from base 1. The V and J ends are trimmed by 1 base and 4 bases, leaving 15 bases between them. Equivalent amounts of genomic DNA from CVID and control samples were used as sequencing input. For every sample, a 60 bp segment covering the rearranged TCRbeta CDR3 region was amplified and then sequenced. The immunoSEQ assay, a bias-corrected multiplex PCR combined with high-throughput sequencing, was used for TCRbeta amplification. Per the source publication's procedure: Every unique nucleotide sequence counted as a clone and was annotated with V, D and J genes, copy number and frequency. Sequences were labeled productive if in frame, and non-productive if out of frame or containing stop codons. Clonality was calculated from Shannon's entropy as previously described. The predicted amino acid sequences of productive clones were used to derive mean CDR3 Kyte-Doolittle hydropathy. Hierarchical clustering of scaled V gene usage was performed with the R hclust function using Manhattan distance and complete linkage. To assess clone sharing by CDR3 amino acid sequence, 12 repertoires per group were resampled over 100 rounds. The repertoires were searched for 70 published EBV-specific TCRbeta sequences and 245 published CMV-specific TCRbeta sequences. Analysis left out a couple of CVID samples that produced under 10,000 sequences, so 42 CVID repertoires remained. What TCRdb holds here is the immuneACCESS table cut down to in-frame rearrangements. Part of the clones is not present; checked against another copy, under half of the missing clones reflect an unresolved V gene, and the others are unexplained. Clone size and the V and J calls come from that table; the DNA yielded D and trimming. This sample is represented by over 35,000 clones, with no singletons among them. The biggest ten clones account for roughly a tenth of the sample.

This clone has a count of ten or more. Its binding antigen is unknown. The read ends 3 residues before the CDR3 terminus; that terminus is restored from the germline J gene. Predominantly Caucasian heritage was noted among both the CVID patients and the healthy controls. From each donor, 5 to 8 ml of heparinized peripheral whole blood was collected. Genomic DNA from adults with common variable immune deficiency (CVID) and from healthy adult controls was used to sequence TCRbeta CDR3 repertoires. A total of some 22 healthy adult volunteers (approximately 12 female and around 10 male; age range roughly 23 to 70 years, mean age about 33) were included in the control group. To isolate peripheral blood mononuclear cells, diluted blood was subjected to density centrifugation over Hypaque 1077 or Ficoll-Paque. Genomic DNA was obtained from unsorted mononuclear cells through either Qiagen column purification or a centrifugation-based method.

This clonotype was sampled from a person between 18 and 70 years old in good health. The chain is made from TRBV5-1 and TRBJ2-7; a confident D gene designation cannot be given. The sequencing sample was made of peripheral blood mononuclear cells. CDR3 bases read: TGCGCCAGCAGCTTGTTGGCAGAAAATCCGTACGAG. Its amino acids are CASSLLAENPYE. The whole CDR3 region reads CASSLLAENPYEQYF. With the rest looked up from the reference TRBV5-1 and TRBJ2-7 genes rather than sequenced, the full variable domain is KAGVTQTPRYLIKTRGQQVTLSCSPISGHRSVSWYQQTPGQGLQFLFEYFSETQRNKGNFPGRFSGRQFSNSRSEMNVSTLELGDSALYLCASSLLAENPYEQYFGPGTRLTVT.